Below, 8 T cell receptor beta chains from the same sample are listed, as sequenced in a study of cytomegalovirus exposure and HLA in healthy donors (dated by TCRdb to about 2017). Receptor libraries were prepared by the immunoSEQ multiplex PCR assay. TCRdb stores this immuneACCESS table with in-frame sequences only. Part of the clones is absent; in the studies checked, under half of the shortfall reflects unresolved V genes, and no reason is known for the rest. The sample yields 45,000 to 70,000 clones; more than 85% were counted once. The leading ten clones occupy roughly 6% of the sample. Sequences were obtained from PBMCs. All receptors derive from a woman between 18 and 29 years old in good health and CMV-seronegative.

The genes are TRBV2 and TRBJ2-2; 9 nucleotides align to TRBD1. Looked up from germline, CDR1 is SNHLY and CDR2 is FYNNEI. There are 16 residues in the CDR3. The V gene end was trimmed by 4 bases and the J gene end by 5 bases; junction bases not matched to a gene: 8. CDR3 loop: CASSGPGQGWTGELFF. CDR3 coding DNA: TGTGCCAGCAGTGGCCCGGGACAGGGTTGGACCGGGGAGCTGTTTTTT. The variable domain in full, completed from reference TRBV2 and TRBJ2-2, reads EPEVTQTPSHQVTQMGQEVILRCVPISNHLYFYWYRQILGQKVEFLVSFYNNEISEKSEIFDDQFSVERPDGSNFTLKIRSTKLEDSAMYFCASSGPGQGWTGELFFGEGSRLTVL.

The chain couples TRBV7-8 to TRBJ2-7; D unclear. Germline-derived CDR1 and CDR2 are SGHVS and FQNEAQ. V lost 5 bases and J 4 bases, leaving 15 bases between the germline ends. The CDR3 is 14 amino acids. CDR3 sequence: CASSPRRLEYEQYF. The DNA of the CDR3 is TGTGCCAGCAGCCCACGACGTCTGGAGTACGAGCAGTACTTC.

V usage is TRBV9 and J usage is TRBJ1-5; tentative D call: TRBD1 (6 bases). The CDR3 has 14 residues. CDR1 is SGDLS, CDR2 YYNGEE, per germline. V was trimmed by 4 bases and J by 6 bases, leaving 14 bases between them. CDR3 in amino acids: CASSRGQGPQPQHF. CDR3 bases: TGTGCCAGCAGCCGCGGGCAGGGGCCTCAGCCCCAGCATTTT.

This clone was recorded once. This chain joins TRBV28 and TRBJ1-5; D gene unclear. The CDR3 is made up of 18 amino acids. V lost 6 bases and J lost 1, with 22 bases in between. From germline, CDR1 is MDHEN and CDR2 SYDVKM. The DNA for the CDR3 is TGTGCCAGCAGGCGCGTCGTGGGAGGCGGCCTGAGCAATCAGCCCCAGCATTTT. Protein sequence: CASRRVVGGGLSNQPQHF.

This rearrangement joins TRBV30 to TRBJ2-3; perhaps TRBD2 as D (5 bases). Germline V gene data show CDR1 as GTSNPN and CDR2 as SVGIG (reference sequence). The CDR3 consists of 15 residues. V lost 3 bases, J lost 0 bases, and 13 bases lay in between. The CDR3 is CAWREDWQSTDTQYF. The CDR3 DNA reads TGTGCCTGGAGAGAGGACTGGCAAAGCACAGATACGCAGTATTTT.

CDR3 sequence reads: CASSRASTNEKLFF. Written as DNA, the CDR3 is TGTGCCAGTAGCAGGGCTTCAACTAATGAAAAACTGTTTTTT. This chain links TRBV19 with TRBJ1-4; possible D gene TRBD1, 5 bases. Looked up from germline, CDR1 is LNHDA and CDR2 is SQIVND (reference sequence). The CDR3 has 14 amino acids. Trimming pared 6 bases from V and 0 bases from J, leaving 8 bases between.

The chain has TRBV5-1 and TRBJ2-1, with 16 nucleotides matching TRBD2. The CDR3 contains 18 residues. CDR1 and CDR2 (germline): SGHRS, YFSETQ. Trimming cost V 4 bases and J 4 bases; bases outside gene matches: 8. The CDR3 spells CASSPLGLAGGRYNEQFF. CDR3 DNA sequence: TGCGCCAGCAGCCCACTGGGACTAGCGGGAGGGAGGTACAATGAGCAGTTCTTC. The full variable domain, rest sourced from reference TRBV5-1 and TRBJ2-1, is KAGVTQTPRYLIKTRGQQVTLSCSPISGHRSVSWYQQTPGQGLQFLFEYFSETQRNKGNFPGRFSGRQFSNSRSEMNVSTLELGDSALYLCASSPLGLAGGRYNEQFFGPGTRLTVL.

The chain has TRBV4-2 and TRBJ2-1; D is uncertain. The CDR3 is 15 amino acids. Germline assignment: CDR1 LGHNA and CDR2 YNFKEQ. V was shortened by 2 bases and J by 0 bases, with 8 bases between the two germline ends. The CDR3 spells CASSQNYHSYNEQFF. CDR3 nucleotide sequence: TGTGCCAGCAGCCAAAACTATCACTCCTACAATGAGCAGTTCTTC.